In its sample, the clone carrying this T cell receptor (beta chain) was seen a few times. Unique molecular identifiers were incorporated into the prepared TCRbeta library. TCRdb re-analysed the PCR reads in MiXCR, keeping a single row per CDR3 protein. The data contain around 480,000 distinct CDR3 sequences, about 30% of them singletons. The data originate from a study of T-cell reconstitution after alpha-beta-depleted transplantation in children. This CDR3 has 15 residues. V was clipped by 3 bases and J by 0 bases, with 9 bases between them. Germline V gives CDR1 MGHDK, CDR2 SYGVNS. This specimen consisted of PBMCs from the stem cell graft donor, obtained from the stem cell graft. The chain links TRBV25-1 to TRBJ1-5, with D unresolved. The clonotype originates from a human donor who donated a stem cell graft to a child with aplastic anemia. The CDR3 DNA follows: TGTGCCAGCAGTGAGTATAGCTATAGCAATCAGCCCCAGCATTTT. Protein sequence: CASSEYSYSNQPQHF.